This T cell receptor beta chain was sequenced in a study of CD8+CD57+ T cells in acquired aplastic anemia. Looking at the study overall: Isolated CD4+ and CD8+ cells, once sorted, yielded DNA averaging around 3.3 ug.

Between the trimmed V and J ends, which lost 3 bases and 10 bases, there was a span of 13 bases. The CDR3 is 14 amino acids. Germline loops: CDR1 SEHNR, CDR2 FQNEAQ (reference sequence). On this clonotype: Its target is not known.

Study findings and constraints: Patients and controls had in common twenty-nine CD8+ CDR3 sequences.

Genomic DNA, serving as template, underwent TCR beta VDJ and CDR3 profiling. TCRdb processed the reads anew with MiXCR; each CDR3 protein has one entry. The repertoire holds about 190,000 distinct CDR3 sequences, with 64% as singletons. The gene calls are TRBV7-9 and TRBJ1-6, with D possibly matching TRBD1 (5 bases). The specimen was sorted CD4+, CD8+, or CD8+CD57+ T cells (not recorded which) from PBMCs. The sequence derives from a human donor with severe aplastic anemia or a healthy control (not recorded which). CDR3 DNA: TGTGCCAGCAGCTTGGGGGGTGGGACGTCACCCCTCCACTTT. This gives the protein CASSLGGGTSPLHF.